This T cell receptor beta chain was recovered during a study of blood T cell repertoires in COVID-19. Across the whole study: Collection of acute and convalescent COVID-19 samples took place in the United States, Italy and Spain. T cells, B-cell-depleted T cells, or PBMCs supplied cDNA or gDNA.

Source study methods: Nucleated cell counts were estimated from reference gene primer amplification. TCRdb's table, derived via immunoSEQ multiplex PCR, lists solely in-frame clones and lacks some. D and trimming were read from the DNA, whereas the V and J calls and clone size are those reported in that table. The table shows 80,000 or so clones, with roughly 86% occurring only once. From germline, CDR1 is SGHNT and CDR2 YENEEA. The CDR3 runs 15 residues. V lost 1 base, J lost 1 base, and 9 bases lay in between. This clonotype originated in a woman in her sixties with acute or convalescent COVID-19. The chain joins TRBV11-3 to TRBJ2-3; D might be TRBD2 (6 bases). The sequenced material came from peripheral blood. CDR3 DNA sequence: TGTGCCAGCAGCTTAGCCGGCGGGGGCACAGATACGCAGTATTTT. This gives the protein CASSLAGGGTDTQYF.